The source of this T cell receptor beta chain is a study of graft-versus-host responses after intestinal transplantation. Whole-study context: Anti-thymocyte globulin induction was given to all recipients, followed by tacrolimus and steroids for 3 to 4 years. Study-wide findings and caveats: Graft-versus-host to host-versus-graft clonal ratios in allografts were high in patients with graft-donor T cell macrochimerism. Recipient-marrow GvH clones were detected, some having first appeared in ileum or blood. An association linked early post-transplant HvG declines with peak circulating GvH clone levels.

With respect to this clone: Its antigen remains unknown.

Germline loops: CDR1 SGHAT, CDR2 FQNNGV. This CDR3 has 16 residues. The V and J ends lost 4 bases and 0 bases respectively, with 13 bases between them. The protocol was immunoSEQ multiplex PCR, while the TCRdb copy is restricted to in-frame clones and leaves out a portion. The sample records 35,000 to 50,000 clones, about 95% being singletons. This sequence was found in a human patient who received an intestinal transplant, so some T cells may come from the graft donor. Sequenced here: PBMCs, sampled around 350 days after intestinal transplant. This rearrangement joins TRBV11-2 to TRBJ2-1; D perhaps matches TRBD1 (5 bases). The CDR3 protein is CASSSPGSGSYNEQFF. The CDR3 coding sequence is TGTGCCAGCAGCTCGCCAGGGTCTGGCTCCTACAATGAGCAGTTCTTC.